This TCR beta chain was sequenced for a study of T cells in localized non-small cell lung cancer. This CDR3 comprises 15 residues. V dropped 4 bases and J dropped 3 bases, with 13 bases sitting between them. Germline CDR1 and CDR2: SGHRS and YFSETQ. In regard to this clone: What it binds is unknown.

Regarding the study as a whole: It was uninvolved adjacent lung that showed the highest T cell clonality, exceeding tumor. Longer survival (overall) was linked to higher T cell density in blood. Appearing in adjacent lung were a median about 57 of the top 100 tumor clones. Since sequencing was restricted to only one region of the tumor, intratumor heterogeneity remains a possibility.

Measured with immunoSEQ multiplex PCR; TCRdb has only the in-frame clones, and not every one. The data show some 37,000 clones, with around 87% seen just once and roughly 3.6% held by the top ten. The sequence was collected from a man between 18 and 49 years old with stage I lung adenocarcinoma. This sequence joins TRBV5-1 and TRBJ2-2; D possibly uses TRBD1 or TRBD2 (5 bases each). The sequencing used peripheral blood, collected before any cancer treatment. The CDR3 loop reads CASSNGDGYTGELFF. The DNA for the CDR3 is TGCGCCAGCAGCAATGGGGACGGCTACACCGGGGAGCTGTTTTTT.